This T cell receptor beta chain was identified during a study of technical replicates of blood from a handful of donors. The CDR3 sequence is 11 residues long. CDR1 and CDR2 (germline): SNHLY, FYNNEI. V lost 7 bases to trimming and J lost 4 bases, with 4 bases between them. Clones were read by immunoSEQ multiplex PCR, and TCRdb kept only the in-frame ones, dropping some. Of 84,000 or so clones in the sample, 93% were seen once. Sequencing input: T cells isolated from PBMCs. The chain combines TRBV2 with TRBJ2-2; D gene uncertain. The receptor was derived from a human donor in good health. This chain's CDR3 is CASILTGELFF. DNA for the CDR3: TGTGCCAGCATCCTCACCGGGGAGCTGTTTTTT. Full variable domain (rest looked up from reference TRBV2 and TRBJ2-2): EPEVTQTPSHQVTQMGQEVILRCVPISNHLYFYWYRQILGQKVEFLVSFYNNEISEKSEIFDDQFSVERPDGSNFTLKIRSTKLEDSAMYFCASILTGELFFGEGSRLTVL.